This T cell receptor (beta chain) was observed in a study of cytomegalovirus exposure and HLA in healthy donors. Whole-study context: In a previous analysis, 110 million or so unique TCR beta sequences were found from some 180 million T cells.

The germline V gene has CDR1 SGHDT and CDR2 YYEEEE. V dropped 1 base and J dropped 0 bases, with 14 bases sitting between them. The CDR3 runs 16 residues. Findings of the study overall: The study labeled 150 to 200 TCR beta chains cytomegalovirus-associated. Certain indistinguishable V segments, among them TRBV6-2 and TRBV6-3, were excluded. CMV serostatus was the only immune exposure information that was available.

In its sample, this clone was seen a few times. The antigen is not known. The PCR made use of 60 Vbeta and 13 Jbeta primers. Sequencing used immunoSEQ multiplex PCR; TCRdb keeps in-frame clones, though not all of them. Of some 190,000 clones in the sample, about 9% were seen once. The source material was PBMCs. This receptor was obtained from a young woman in good health and CMV-seropositive. V is TRBV5-6 and J is TRBJ2-7; D gene uncertain. The chain's CDR3 is CASSLFRRISSYEQYF. The DNA for the CDR3 is TGTGCCAGCAGCTTGTTTCGCAGGATAAGCTCCTACGAGCAGTACTTC.